Given below is one T cell receptor (beta chain) in context. These data come from a study of blood T cell repertoires in COVID-19. In the study overall: COVID-19 samples from acute and convalescent phases originated in the United States, Italy and Spain.

Measured with immunoSEQ multiplex PCR; TCRdb has only the in-frame clones, and not every one. The table has over 80,000 clones, more than 65% seen once; the top ten hold around 18%. The J segment lost 0 bases and the V segment lost 5 bases, leaving 4 bases of the junction unmatched. Per the germline V gene, CDR1 is SNHLY and CDR2 is FYNNEI. There are 17 residues in the CDR3. The specimen sequenced was peripheral blood. This chain connects TRBV2 to TRBJ2-1, with 13 bases lining up with TRBD2. This TCR was sampled from a woman of 80 years or more with active or convalescent COVID-19. For the CDR3, the DNA is TGTGCCAGCAGTCCCGGACTAGCGGGAGCCTCCTACAATGAGCAGTTCTTC. It specifies CASSPGLAGASYNEQFF.